The next 18 T cell receptor beta chains were all read from a single sample in a study of cytotoxic CD8 clonotypes in ibrutinib-treated CLL. Assay used: immunoSEQ multiplex PCR; TCRdb lists only in-frame clones, some missing. The table has about 200,000 clones, 70% to 75% seen once; the top ten hold approximately 5.9%. The sequencing used PBMCs, collected after 12 months of ibrutinib treatment. Receptors originate from a human donor with chronic lymphocytic leukemia.

The J gene is TRBJ1-1, the V gene TRBV7-2; 7 bases align to TRBD1. The junction had 5 bases not matched to a gene; V was cut back by 6 bases and J by 4 bases. The germline CDR1 and CDR2 sequences are SGHTA and FQGNSA. CDR3 length equals 13 residues. CDR3 bases: TGTGCCAGCAGTGTACAGGGGACCACTGAAGCTTTCTTT. Translation gives CASSVQGTTEAFF.

The chain joins TRBV29-1 to TRBJ2-3; D may be TRBD1 (7 bases). This CDR3 comprises 13 residues. V dropped 6 bases and J dropped 5 bases, with 15 bases sitting between them. From germline, CDR1 is SQVTM and CDR2 ANQGSEA. CDR3: CSVGAGGGDTQYF. DNA of the CDR3: TGCAGCGTGGGGGCAGGGGGAGGAGATACGCAGTATTTT.

V usage is TRBV12-5 and J usage is TRBJ2-1; 7 nucleotides agree with TRBD2. J gave up 6 bases and V 2 bases, and 16 bases lay outside the gene matches. Germline values: CDR1 LGHNT, CDR2 FRNRAP. There are 18 residues in the CDR3. CDR3 region: CASGLLSGGSSRFNEQFF. CDR3 coding DNA: TGTGCTAGTGGTTTGTTATCCGGGGGGTCAAGCCGTTTCAATGAGCAGTTCTTC.

This chain connects TRBV9 to TRBJ2-2; D uncertain. Germline V gene sequence: CDR1 SGDLS, CDR2 YYNGEE. The CDR3 covers 12 residues. Trimming stripped 2 bases from V and 8 bases from J, with 7 bases between. In DNA form, the CDR3 reads TGTGCCAGCAGCGTTTGGGCGGGGGAGCTGTTTTTT. The encoded protein is CASSVWAGELFF.

This chain joins TRBV7-2 and TRBJ2-2, with 7 bases aligning to TRBD2. The ends lost 5 bases at V and 0 bases at J; junction bases unmatched: 3. This CDR3 region has 15 residues. Looked up from germline, CDR1 is SGHTA and CDR2 is FQGNSA. This chain's CDR3 is CASSPTSANTGELFF. The CDR3 DNA reads as TGTGCCAGCAGCCCCACTAGCGCGAACACCGGGGAGCTGTTTTTT.

The chain recombines TRBV25-1 with TRBJ2-7; TRBD1 agrees at 7 bases. Germline CDR1 and CDR2: MGHDK and SYGVNS. This CDR3 is 12 amino acids long. Germline trimming cut 6 bases from V and 7 bases from J; bases unmatched to any gene: 6. CDR3: CASSETGNEQYF. The CDR3 DNA sequence: TGTGCCAGCAGCGAGACAGGGAATGAGCAGTACTTC.

The CDR3 protein is CASSLGPDDQGTGYEQYF. CDR3 nucleotide sequence: TGTGCCAGCAGCTTAGGCCCGGATGACCAGGGGACTGGGTACGAGCAGTACTTC. The rearrangement uses TRBV13 and TRBJ2-7; D is tentatively TRBD1 or TRBD2 (6 bases each). CDR3 length: 18 residues. V shed 0 bases and J shed 4 bases, with 22 bases lying between them. Germline V gives CDR1 PRHDT, CDR2 FYEKMQ (reference sequence). The complete variable domain, with remaining parts taken from reference TRBV13 and TRBJ2-7, reads AAGVIQSPRHLIKEKRETATLKCYPIPRHDTVYWYQQGPGQDPQFLISFYEKMQSDKGSIPDRFSAQQFSDYHSELNMSSLELGDSALYFCASSLGPDDQGTGYEQYFGPGTRLTVT.

The rearrangement uses TRBV11-2 and TRBJ2-1, with TRBD2 as a possible D gene (6 bases). V dropped 5 bases and J dropped 5 bases, with 10 bases sitting between them. The CDR3 length is 13 residues. Germline V gene lookup returns CDR1 SGHAT and CDR2 FQNNGV. The CDR3: CASSPIADNEQFF. In DNA, the CDR3 is TGTGCCAGCAGCCCGATAGCGGACAATGAGCAGTTCTTC. The full variable domain, its missing parts supplied by reference TRBV11-2 and TRBJ2-1, is EAGVAQSPRYKIIEKRQSVAFWCNPISGHATLYWYQQILGQGPKLLIQFQNNGVVDDSQLPKDRFSAERLKGVDSTLKIQPAKLEDSAVYLCASSPIADNEQFFGPGTRLTVL.

The V gene is TRBV19, the J gene TRBJ1-1; D call uncertain. The CDR3 sequence is 15 residues long. Germline lookup yields CDR1 LNHDA and CDR2 SQIVND (reference sequence). The V and J ends lost 5 bases and 1 base respectively, with 14 bases between them. As DNA, the CDR3 is TGTGCCAGTAGTGTTCCGGGAACCCGGAACACTGAAGCTTTCTTT. Protein sequence: CASSVPGTRNTEAFF. The full variable domain, rest sourced from reference TRBV19 and TRBJ1-1, is DGGITQSPKYLFRKEGQNVTLSCEQNLNHDAMYWYRQDPGQGLRLIYYSQIVNDFQKGDIAEGYSVSREKKESFPLTVTSAQKNPTAFYLCASSVPGTRNTEAFFGQGTRLTVV.

This chain uses TRBV18 with TRBJ1-2; 7 positions match TRBD1. CDR3 length: 15 amino acids. The germline V gene has CDR1 KGHSH and CDR2 LQKENI. The junction had 9 bases not matched to a gene; V was cut back by 3 bases and J by 5 bases. CDR3 DNA: TGTGCCAGCTCACCGCGGGACAGCAACTCTTATGGCTACACCTTC. Encoded protein: CASSPRDSNSYGYTF. Based on the CDR3 plus reference TRBV18 and TRBJ1-2, the full variable domain is NAGVMQNPRHLVRRRGQEARLRCSPMKGHSHVYWYRQLPEEGLKFMVYLQKENIIDESGMPKERFSAEFPKEGPSILRIQQVVRGDSAAYFCASSPRDSNSYGYTFGSGTRLTVV.

This clone was observed at least ten times. This chain links TRBV5-1 with TRBJ1-3; no definite D call. The CDR3 runs to 16 residues. Germline V gives CDR1 SGHRS, CDR2 YFSETQ. The ends were cut back, 0 bases at V and 0 bases at J, with 10 bases in the middle. This CDR3 reads CASSLETLSSGNTIYF. The CDR3 nucleotides are TGCGCCAGCAGCTTGGAGACTCTTTCCTCTGGAAACACCATATATTTT.

CDR3 region: CAISRGGGRLGYTF. The CDR3 DNA reads TGTGCCATCAGTCGCGGGGGGGGCCGGCTTGGCTACACCTTC. The J gene is TRBJ1-2, the V gene TRBV10-3; tentative D call: TRBD1 (6 bases). This CDR3 has 14 residues. Germline CDR1 ENHRY, CDR2 SYGVKD. Deletions cut 5 bases from V and 7 bases from J, with 17 bases between.

The V call is TRBV4-1, the J call TRBJ1-1; 10 nucleotides match TRBD1. After removal of 4 bases from V and 1 base from J, the junction contained 21 bases not matched to a gene. This CDR3 spans 21 amino acids. CDR1 MGHRA and CDR2 YSYEKL come from the germline V gene. The CDR3 nucleotides read TGCGCCAGCAGCCGTTTTCTTCAAAAATCCGGGACAGGGGCCTGGAACACTGAAGCTTTCTTT. Amino acids: CASSRFLQKSGTGAWNTEAFF.

This clone has just one count. CDR3 region: CASGSSIGAGEEQYF. The DNA of the CDR3 is TGCGCCAGCGGTTCTTCTATAGGGGCGGGGGAAGAGCAGTACTTC. The J gene is TRBJ2-7, the V gene TRBV10-2; TRBD2 matches 7 bases. The CDR3 is made up of 15 amino acids. Germline CDR1 WSHSY, CDR2 SAAADI. V lost 8 bases, J lost 7 bases, and 17 bases stayed unmatched.

This clone was found once. The chain employs TRBV2 and TRBJ2-5, with D hard to call. This CDR3 has 11 residues. With 2 bases removed from V and 5 bases from J, the gap between germline ends came to 3 bases. Germline CDR1 is SNHLY and CDR2 is FYNNEI. The CDR3 DNA follows: TGTGCCAGCAGTGAAACGGAGACCCAGTACTTC. Translation: CASSETETQYF.

The chain uses TRBV7-8 and TRBJ2-1; 8 nucleotides align to TRBD2. CDR1 and CDR2 (germline): SGHVS, FQNEAQ. Germline trimming cut 5 bases from V and 3 bases from J; bases unmatched to any gene: 6. The CDR3 runs 15 residues. The CDR3 DNA follows: TGTGCCAGCAGCCTTAGCGGGACTAGCTACAATGAGCAGTTCTTC. It translates to CASSLSGTSYNEQFF.

The rearrangement joins TRBV2 to TRBJ1-2; maybe TRBD1 (6 bases). V was cut by 6 bases and J by 0 bases, with 14 bases left in between. Germline values: CDR1 SNHLY, CDR2 FYNNEI. This CDR3 contains 15 residues. CDR3 DNA sequence: TGTGCCAGCAGCGGTCAGGGGCCCTCTAACTATGGCTACACCTTC. Its translation is CASSGQGPSNYGYTF. Using reference TRBV2 and TRBJ1-2 for the parts outside the CDR3, the full variable domain is EPEVTQTPSHQVTQMGQEVILRCVPISNHLYFYWYRQILGQKVEFLVSFYNNEISEKSEIFDDQFSVERPDGSNFTLKIRSTKLEDSAMYFCASSGQGPSNYGYTFGSGTRLTVV.

The gene calls are TRBV4-2 and TRBJ2-2; possible D gene TRBD2, 7 bases. CDR3 length: 16 residues. In germline, CDR1 is LGHNA, CDR2 YNFKEQ. With 0 bases removed from V and 4 bases from J, the gap between germline ends came to 12 bases. The CDR3, as DNA: TGTGCCAGCAGCCAAGAGCGGGGGCGGATCACCGGGGAGCTGTTTTTT. Its translation is CASSQERGRITGELFF.